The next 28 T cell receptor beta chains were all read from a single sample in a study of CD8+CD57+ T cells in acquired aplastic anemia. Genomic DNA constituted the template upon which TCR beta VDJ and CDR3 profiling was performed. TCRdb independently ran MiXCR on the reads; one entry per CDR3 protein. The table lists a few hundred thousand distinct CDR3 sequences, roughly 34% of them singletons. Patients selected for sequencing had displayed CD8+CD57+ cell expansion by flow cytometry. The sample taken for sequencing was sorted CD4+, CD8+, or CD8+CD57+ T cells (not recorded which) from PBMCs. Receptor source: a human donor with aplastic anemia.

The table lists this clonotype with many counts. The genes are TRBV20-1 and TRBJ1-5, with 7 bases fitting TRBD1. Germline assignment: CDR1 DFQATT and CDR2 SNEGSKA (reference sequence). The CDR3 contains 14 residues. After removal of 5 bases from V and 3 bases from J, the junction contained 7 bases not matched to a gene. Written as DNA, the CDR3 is TGCAGTGCTTTCCAGGACAGGACCAATCAGCCCCAGCATTTT. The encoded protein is CSAFQDRTNQPQHF.

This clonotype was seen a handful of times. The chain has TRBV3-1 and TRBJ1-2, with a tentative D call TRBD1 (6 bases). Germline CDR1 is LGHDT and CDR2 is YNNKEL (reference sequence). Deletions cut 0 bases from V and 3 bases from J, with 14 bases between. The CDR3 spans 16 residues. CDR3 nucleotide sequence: TGTGCCAGCAGCCAAGAACAGGGATCCCCCCACTATGGCTACACCTTC. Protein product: CASSQEQGSPHYGYTF. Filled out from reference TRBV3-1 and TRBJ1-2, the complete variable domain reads DTAVSQTPKYLVTQMGNDKSIKCEQNLGHDTMYWYKQDSKKFLKIMFSYNNKELIINETVPNRFSPKSPDKAHLNLHINSLELGDSAVYFCASSQEQGSPHYGYTFGSGTRLTVV.

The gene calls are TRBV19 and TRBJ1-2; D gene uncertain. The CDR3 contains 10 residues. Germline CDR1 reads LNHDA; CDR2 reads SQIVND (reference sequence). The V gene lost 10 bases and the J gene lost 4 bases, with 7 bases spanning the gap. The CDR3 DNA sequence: TGTGCCACTAGCCTCTATGGCTACACCTTC. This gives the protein CATSLYGYTF.

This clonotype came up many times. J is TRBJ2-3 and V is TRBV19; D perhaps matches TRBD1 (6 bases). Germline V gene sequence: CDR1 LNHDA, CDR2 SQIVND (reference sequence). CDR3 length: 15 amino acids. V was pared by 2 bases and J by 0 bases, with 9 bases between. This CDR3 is CASSIRTASTDTQYF. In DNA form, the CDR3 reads TGTGCCAGTAGTATACGGACAGCTAGCACAGATACGCAGTATTTT.

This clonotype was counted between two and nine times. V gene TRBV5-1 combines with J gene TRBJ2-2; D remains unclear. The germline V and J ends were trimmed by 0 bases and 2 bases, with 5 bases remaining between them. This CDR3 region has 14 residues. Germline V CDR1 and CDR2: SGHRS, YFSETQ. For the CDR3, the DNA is TGCGCCAGCAGCTTGGAGTCTAACACCGGGGAGCTGTTTTTT. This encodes CASSLESNTGELFF.

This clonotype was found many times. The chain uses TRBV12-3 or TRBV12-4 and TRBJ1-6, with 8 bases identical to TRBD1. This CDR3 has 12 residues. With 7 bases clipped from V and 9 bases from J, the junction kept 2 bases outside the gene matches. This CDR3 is CASKDRASPLHF. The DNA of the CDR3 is TGTGCCAGCAAGGACAGGGCTTCACCCCTCCACTTT.

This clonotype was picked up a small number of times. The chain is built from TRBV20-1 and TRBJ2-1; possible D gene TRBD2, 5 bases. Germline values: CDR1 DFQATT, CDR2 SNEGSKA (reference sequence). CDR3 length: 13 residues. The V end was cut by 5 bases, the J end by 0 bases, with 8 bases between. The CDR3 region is CSAQRNSYNEQFF. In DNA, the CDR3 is TGCAGTGCTCAGCGGAACTCCTACAATGAGCAGTTCTTC.

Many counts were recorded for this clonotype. The CDR3 sequence: CASSRLAGGGEQFF. DNA of the CDR3: TGTGCCAGTAGCCGACTAGCGGGAGGGGGTGAGCAGTTCTTC. The rearrangement links TRBV19 to TRBJ2-1; 14 nucleotides match TRBD2. The junction had 4 bases not matched to a gene; V was cut back by 6 bases and J by 9 bases. CDR1 and CDR2 from the germline V gene are LNHDA and SQIVND (reference sequence). CDR3 length: 14 amino acids.

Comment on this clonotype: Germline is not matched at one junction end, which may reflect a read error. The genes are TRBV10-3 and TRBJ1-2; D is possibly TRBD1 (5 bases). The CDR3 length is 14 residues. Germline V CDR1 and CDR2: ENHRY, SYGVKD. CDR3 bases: TGTGCCAGCAGTCGGGGCAGGGCCAGGACTGGCTACACCTTC. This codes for CASSRGRARTGYTF.

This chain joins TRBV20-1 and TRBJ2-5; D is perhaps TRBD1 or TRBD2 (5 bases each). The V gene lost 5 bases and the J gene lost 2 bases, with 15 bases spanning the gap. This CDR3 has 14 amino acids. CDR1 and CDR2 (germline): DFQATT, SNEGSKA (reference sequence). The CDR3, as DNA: TGCAGTGCTCCCAGAGGGACCAAACAAGAGACCCAGTACTTC. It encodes CSAPRGTKQETQYF.

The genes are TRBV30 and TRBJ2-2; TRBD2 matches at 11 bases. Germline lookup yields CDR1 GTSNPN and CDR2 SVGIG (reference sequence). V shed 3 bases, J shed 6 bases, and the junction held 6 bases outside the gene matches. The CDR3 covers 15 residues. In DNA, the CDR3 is TGTGCCTGGAGAGGGGTAGCGGGAGGGCCCGGGGAGCTGTTTTTT. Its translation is CAWRGVAGGPGELFF. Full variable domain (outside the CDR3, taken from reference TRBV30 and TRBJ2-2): SQTIHQWPATLVQPVGSPLSLECTVEGTSNPNLYWYRQAAGRGLQLLFYSVGIGQISSEVPQNLSASRPQDRQFILSSKKLLLSDSGFYLCAWRGVAGGPGELFFGEGSRLTVL.

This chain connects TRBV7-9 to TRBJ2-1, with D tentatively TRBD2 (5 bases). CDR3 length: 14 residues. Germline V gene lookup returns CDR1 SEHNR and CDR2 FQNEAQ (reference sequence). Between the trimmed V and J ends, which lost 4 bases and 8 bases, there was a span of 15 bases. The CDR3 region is CASSSDTSFHEQFF. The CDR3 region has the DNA TGTGCCAGCAGCTCAGACACTAGTTTCCATGAGCAGTTCTTC.

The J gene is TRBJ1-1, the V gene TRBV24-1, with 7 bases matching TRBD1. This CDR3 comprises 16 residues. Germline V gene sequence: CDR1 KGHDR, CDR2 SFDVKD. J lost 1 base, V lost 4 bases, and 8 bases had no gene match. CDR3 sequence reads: CATSDLENRGNTEAFF. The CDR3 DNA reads TGTGCCACCAGTGACCTGGAGAACAGGGGGAACACTGAAGCTTTCTTT.

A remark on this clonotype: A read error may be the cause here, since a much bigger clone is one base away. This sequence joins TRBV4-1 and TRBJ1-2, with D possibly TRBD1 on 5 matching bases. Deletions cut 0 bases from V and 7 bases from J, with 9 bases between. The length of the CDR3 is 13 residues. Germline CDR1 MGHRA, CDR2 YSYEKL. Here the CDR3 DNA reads TGCGCCAGCAGCCAAGATCCGGGGCCTGGCTACACCTTC. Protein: CASSQDPGPGYTF.

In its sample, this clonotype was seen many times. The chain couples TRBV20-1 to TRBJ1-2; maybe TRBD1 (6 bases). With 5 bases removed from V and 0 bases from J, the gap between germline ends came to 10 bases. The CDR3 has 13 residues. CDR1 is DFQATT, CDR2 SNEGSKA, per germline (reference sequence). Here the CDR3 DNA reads TGCAGTGCTGACGACAGGTCTAACTATGGCTACACCTTC. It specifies CSADDRSNYGYTF.

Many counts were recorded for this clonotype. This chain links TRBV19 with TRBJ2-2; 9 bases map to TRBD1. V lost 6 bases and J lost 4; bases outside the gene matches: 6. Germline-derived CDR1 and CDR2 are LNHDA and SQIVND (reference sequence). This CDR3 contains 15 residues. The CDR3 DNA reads TGTGCCAGTAGAGGAACAGGGGGCACCACCGGGGAGCTGTTTTTT. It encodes CASRGTGGTTGELFF. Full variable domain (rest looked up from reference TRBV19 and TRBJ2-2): DGGITQSPKYLFRKEGQNVTLSCEQNLNHDAMYWYRQDPGQGLRLIYYSQIVNDFQKGDIAEGYSVSREKKESFPLTVTSAQKNPTAFYLCASRGTGGTTGELFFGEGSRLTVL.

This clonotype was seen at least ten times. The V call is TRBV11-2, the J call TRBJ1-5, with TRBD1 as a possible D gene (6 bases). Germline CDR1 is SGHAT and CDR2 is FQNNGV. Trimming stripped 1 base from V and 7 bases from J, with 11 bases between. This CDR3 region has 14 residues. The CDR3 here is CASSLVTGRQPQHF. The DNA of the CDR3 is TGTGCCAGCAGCTTAGTAACAGGGAGACAGCCCCAGCATTTT. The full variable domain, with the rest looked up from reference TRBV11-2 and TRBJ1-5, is EAGVAQSPRYKIIEKRQSVAFWCNPISGHATLYWYQQILGQGPKLLIQFQNNGVVDDSQLPKDRFSAERLKGVDSTLKIQPAKLEDSAVYLCASSLVTGRQPQHFGDGTRLSIL.

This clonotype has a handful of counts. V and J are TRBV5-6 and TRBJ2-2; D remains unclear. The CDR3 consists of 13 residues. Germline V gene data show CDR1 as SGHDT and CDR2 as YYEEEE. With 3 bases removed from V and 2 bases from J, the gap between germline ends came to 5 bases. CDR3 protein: CASSSINTGELFF. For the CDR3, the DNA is TGTGCCAGCAGCTCAATAAACACCGGGGAGCTGTTTTTT.

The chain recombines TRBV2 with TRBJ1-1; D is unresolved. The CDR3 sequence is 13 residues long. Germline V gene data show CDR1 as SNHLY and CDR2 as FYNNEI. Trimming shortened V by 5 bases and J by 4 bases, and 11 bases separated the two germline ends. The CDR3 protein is CASSLKWVTEAFF. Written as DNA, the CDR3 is TGTGCCAGCAGTTTAAAGTGGGTCACTGAAGCTTTCTTT.

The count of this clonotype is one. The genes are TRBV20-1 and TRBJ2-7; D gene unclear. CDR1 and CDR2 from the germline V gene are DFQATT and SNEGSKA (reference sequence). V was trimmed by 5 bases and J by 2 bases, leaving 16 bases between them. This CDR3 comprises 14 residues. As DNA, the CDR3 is TGCAGTGCTCCAACATCCGGGCGGACCTACGAGCAGTACTTC. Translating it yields CSAPTSGRTYEQYF.

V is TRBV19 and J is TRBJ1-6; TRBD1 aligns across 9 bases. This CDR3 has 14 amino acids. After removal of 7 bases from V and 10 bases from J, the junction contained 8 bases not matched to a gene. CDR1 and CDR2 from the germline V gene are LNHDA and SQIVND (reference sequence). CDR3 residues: CASTGDRDLSPLHF. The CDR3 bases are TGTGCCAGTACTGGGGACAGGGATTTATCACCCCTCCACTTT.

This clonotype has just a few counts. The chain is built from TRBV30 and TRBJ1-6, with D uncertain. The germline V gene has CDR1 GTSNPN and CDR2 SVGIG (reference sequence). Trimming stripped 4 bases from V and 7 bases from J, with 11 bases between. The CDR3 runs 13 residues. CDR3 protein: CAWTGHLNSPLHF. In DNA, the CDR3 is TGTGCCTGGACCGGCCACTTGAATTCACCCCTCCACTTT.

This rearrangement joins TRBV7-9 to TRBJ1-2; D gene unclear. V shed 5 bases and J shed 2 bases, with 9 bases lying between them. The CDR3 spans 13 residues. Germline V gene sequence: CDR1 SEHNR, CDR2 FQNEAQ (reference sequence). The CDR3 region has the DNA TGTGCCAGCAGCCCGGATCCCAACTATGGCTACACCTTC. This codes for CASSPDPNYGYTF.

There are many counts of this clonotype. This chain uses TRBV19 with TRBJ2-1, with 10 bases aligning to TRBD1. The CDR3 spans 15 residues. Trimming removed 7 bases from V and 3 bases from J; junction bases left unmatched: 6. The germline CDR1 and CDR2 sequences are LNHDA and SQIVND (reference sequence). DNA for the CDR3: TGTGCCAGTATATCCGGGACAGGGGTCTACAATGAGCAGTTCTTC. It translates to CASISGTGVYNEQFF. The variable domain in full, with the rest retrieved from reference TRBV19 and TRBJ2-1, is DGGITQSPKYLFRKEGQNVTLSCEQNLNHDAMYWYRQDPGQGLRLIYYSQIVNDFQKGDIAEGYSVSREKKESFPLTVTSAQKNPTAFYLCASISGTGVYNEQFFGPGTRLTVL.

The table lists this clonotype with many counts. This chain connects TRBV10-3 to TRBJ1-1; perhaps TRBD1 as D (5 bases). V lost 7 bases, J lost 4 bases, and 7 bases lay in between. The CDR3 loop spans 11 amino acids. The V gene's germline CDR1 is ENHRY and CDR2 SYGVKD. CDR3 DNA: TGTGCCATCACCGGGGGCACTGAAGCTTTCTTT. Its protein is CAITGGTEAFF.

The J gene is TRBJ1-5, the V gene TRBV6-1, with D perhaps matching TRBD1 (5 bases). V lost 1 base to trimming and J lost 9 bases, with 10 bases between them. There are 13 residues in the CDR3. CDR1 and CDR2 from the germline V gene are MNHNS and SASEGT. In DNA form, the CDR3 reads TGTGCCAGCAGTGAAGTGGGGGGATCGCCCCAGCATTTT. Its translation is CASSEVGGSPQHF.

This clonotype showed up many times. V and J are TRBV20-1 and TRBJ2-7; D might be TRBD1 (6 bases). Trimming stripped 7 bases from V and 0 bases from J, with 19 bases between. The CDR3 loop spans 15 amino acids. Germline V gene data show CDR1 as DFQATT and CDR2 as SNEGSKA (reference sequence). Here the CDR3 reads CSVQRSRDTSYEQYF. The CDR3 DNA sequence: TGCAGTGTCCAGAGATCGAGGGACACCTCCTACGAGCAGTACTTC.

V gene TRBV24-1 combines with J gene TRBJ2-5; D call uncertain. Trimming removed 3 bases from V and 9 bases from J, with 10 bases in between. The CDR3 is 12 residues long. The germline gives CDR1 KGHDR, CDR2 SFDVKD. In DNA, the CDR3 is TGTGCCACCAGTGATCGGAAAGGATCCCAGTACTTC. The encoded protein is CATSDRKGSQYF.